What follows is one T cell receptor (beta chain) and its context. Arm-PCR of CDR3 regions and iRepertoire HTBI primers were the basis on which TCR beta libraries were built. TCRdb processed the multiplex PCR reads anew with MiXCR; each CDR3 protein has one entry. Among hundreds of thousands of distinct CDR3 sequences listed, approximately 15% were seen once. The CDR3 spans 13 residues. Germline V gene data show CDR1 as KGHSY and CDR2 as FQNENV. The ends were cut back, 4 bases at V and 7 bases at J, with 13 bases in the middle. The time point denotes: newly diagnosed GD, antithyroid drugs for less than 3 months. The TCR library was made from RNA that had been extracted from PBMCs in TRIzol. These data belong to a study of regulatory T cells in long-lasting Graves disease. These data were also filed under a second study, of T cells in Graves' hyperthyroidism and ophthalmopathy.

The sample in question was peripheral blood mononuclear cells (PBMCs), obtained at new diagnosis, from a patient treated with antithyroid drugs. The source is a woman aged 30 to 39 with Graves disease. This sequence joins TRBV16 and TRBJ1-1; D unclear. The CDR3 nucleotides read TGTGCCAGCAGCCTGGACGACTACTTTGAAGCTTTCTTT. Its protein product is CASSLDDYFEAFF.